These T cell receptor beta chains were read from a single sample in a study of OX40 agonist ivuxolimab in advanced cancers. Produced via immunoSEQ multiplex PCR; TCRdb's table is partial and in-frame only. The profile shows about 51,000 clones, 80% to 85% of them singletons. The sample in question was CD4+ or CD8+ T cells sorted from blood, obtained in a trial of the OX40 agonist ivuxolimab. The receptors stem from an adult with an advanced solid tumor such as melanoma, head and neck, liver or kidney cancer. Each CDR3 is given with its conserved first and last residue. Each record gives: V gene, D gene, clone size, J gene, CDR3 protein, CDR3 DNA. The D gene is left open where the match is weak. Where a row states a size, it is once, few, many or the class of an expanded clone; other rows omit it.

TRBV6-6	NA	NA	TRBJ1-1	CASSYRVMNTEAFF	TGTGCCAGCAGTTACAGGGTGATGAACACTGAAGCTTTCTTT
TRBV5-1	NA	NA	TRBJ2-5	CASSLVAQETQYF	TGCGCCAGCAGCTTGGTCGCGCAAGAGACCCAGTACTTC
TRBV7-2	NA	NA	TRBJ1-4	CASSLEGGVGEKLFF	TGTGCCAGCAGCTTAGAAGGAGGGGTAGGCGAAAAACTGTTTTTT
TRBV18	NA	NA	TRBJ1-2	CASSLLWDGYTF	TGTGCCAGCTCACTCCTGTGGGACGGCTACACCTTC
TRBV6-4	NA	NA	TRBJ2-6	CASSEEAISGANVLTF	TGTGCCAGCAGTGAAGAGGCGATCTCTGGGGCCAACGTCCTGACTTTC
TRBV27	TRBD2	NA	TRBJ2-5	CASSFLAGGKETQYF	TGTGCCAGCAGTTTTCTAGCGGGGGGGAAAGAGACCCAGTACTTC
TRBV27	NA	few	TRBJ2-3	CASSYTGKDTQYF	TGTGCCAGCAGTTACACAGGGAAGGATACGCAGTATTTT
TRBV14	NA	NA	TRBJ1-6	CASSQVGQYNSPLHF	TGTGCCAGCAGCCAAGTGGGACAATATAATTCACCCCTCCACTTT
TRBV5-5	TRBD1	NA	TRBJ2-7	CASSRTGQYEQYF	TGTGCCAGCAGCCGGACAGGGCAATACGAGCAGTACTTC
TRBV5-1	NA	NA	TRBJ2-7	CASSWTPGVSSYEQYF	TGCGCCAGCAGCTGGACTCCGGGTGTAAGCTCCTACGAGCAGTACTTC
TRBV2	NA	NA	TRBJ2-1	CASESYNEQFF	TGTGCCAGCGAGTCTTACAATGAGCAGTTCTTC
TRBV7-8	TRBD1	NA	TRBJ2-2	CASSFRTGANGELFF	TGTGCCAGCAGCTTTCGGACAGGGGCGAACGGGGAGCTGTTTTTT
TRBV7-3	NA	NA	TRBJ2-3	CASSLTVADTQYF	TGTGCCAGCAGCTTAACGGTCGCAGATACGCAGTATTTT
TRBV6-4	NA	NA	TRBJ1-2	CASSPGGFDYGYTF	TGTGCCAGCAGCCCGGGAGGGTTCGACTATGGCTACACCTTC
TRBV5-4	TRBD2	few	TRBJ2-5	CASSPSGGSTQYF	TGTGCCAGCAGCCCGAGCGGGGGGTCGACCCAGTACTTC
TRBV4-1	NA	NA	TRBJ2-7	CASSQFAGVASYEQYF	TGCGCCAGCAGCCAGTTCGCAGGGGTGGCTTCCTACGAGCAGTACTTC
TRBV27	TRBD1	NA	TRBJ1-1	CASSDREGTEAFF	TGTGCCAGCAGTGACAGGGAAGGCACTGAAGCTTTCTTT
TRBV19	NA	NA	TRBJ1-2	CASTENNYGYTF	TGTGCCAGTACAGAGAATAACTATGGCTACACCTTC
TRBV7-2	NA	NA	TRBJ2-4	CASSPLAKNIQYF	TGTGCCAGCAGCCCCCTAGCCAAAAACATTCAGTACTTC
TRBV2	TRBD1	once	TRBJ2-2	CASRTDRGIAGELFF	TGTGCCAGCAGGACGGACAGGGGGATTGCCGGGGAGCTGTTTTTT
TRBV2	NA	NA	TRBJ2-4	CASSPGGGIQYF	TGTGCCAGCAGCCCCGGGGGAGGCATTCAGTACTTC
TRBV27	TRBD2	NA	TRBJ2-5	CASSSLGTTLQETQYF	TGTGCCAGCAGTTCCCTTGGGACTACCCTTCAAGAGACCCAGTACTTC
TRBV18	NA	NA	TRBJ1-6	CASSLQGASPLHF	TGTGCCAGCTCCCTACAGGGTGCCTCACCCCTCCACTTT
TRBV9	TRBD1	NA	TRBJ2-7	CASSVKGAQGEQYF	TGTGCCAGCAGCGTTAAGGGGGCCCAGGGCGAGCAGTACTTC
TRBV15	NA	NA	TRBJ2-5	CATSRDRGRETQYF	TGTGCCACCAGCAGAGATCGGGGAAGGGAGACCCAGTACTTC
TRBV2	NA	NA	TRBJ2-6	CASSLPTLSSSGANVLTF	TGTGCCAGCAGTCTCCCGACCCTATCCAGCTCTGGGGCCAACGTCCTGACTTTC
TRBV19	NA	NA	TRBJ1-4	CASAAYSVSNEKLFF	TGTGCCAGTGCTGCGTATAGTGTCAGTAATGAAAAACTGTTTTTT
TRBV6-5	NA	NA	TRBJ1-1	CASSNTAPNTEAFF	TGTGCCAGCAGTAACACAGCGCCGAACACTGAAGCTTTCTTT